This T cell receptor beta chain emerged from a study of blood T cells in healthy people across ages. Study-wide results and limits: TCR beta diversity, measured per million T cells, fell in a roughly linear way with age.

The CDR3 loop spans 15 amino acids. V dropped 5 bases and J dropped 4 bases, with 15 bases sitting between them. In the case of this clonotype: Its antigen remains unknown.

The second PCR ran about 7 to 12 cycles with a sample-barcoded 5' primer and J-beta primers. Per-sample output comprised a minimum of 2.5 million paired-end reads containing CDR3. TCRdb re-called the 5' RACE reads with MiXCR, one entry per CDR3 protein. The top ten clones hold more than 4% of a sample with 1.5 million or so distinct CDR3 sequences, approximately 39% of them seen once. The genes are TRBV12-3 or TRBV12-4 and TRBJ2-1, with a possible D match to TRBD1 (6 bases). The specimen was blood. This sequence originates from a young woman in good health. Written as DNA, the CDR3 is TGTGCCAGCAGTCGCACCGGGACAAGGTACAATGAGCAGTTCTTC. This gives the protein CASSRTGTRYNEQFF.